The T cell receptor beta chain described here comes from a study of blood T cell repertoires in COVID-19. How the authors handled the data: Nucleated cell counts were estimated from reference gene primer amplification. Sequenced by immunoSEQ multiplex PCR; TCRdb stores in-frame clones only, minus some. The V and J calls and the clone size are those of that table, but D and trimming were determined from the DNA. The table lists over 130,000 clones, 70% to 80% of them singletons. The receptor's source is a man aged 50 or older with acute or convalescent COVID-19. Source material: peripheral blood.

The CDR3 here is CASSYNRGVDYGYTF. Here the CDR3 DNA reads TGTGCCAGCAGCTATAACAGGGGCGTGGACTATGGCTACACCTTC. This chain links TRBV6-5 with TRBJ1-2; 7 bases line up with TRBD1. V trimming: 6 bases; J trimming: 3 bases; junction bases outside the gene matches: 10. The CDR3 spans 15 residues. Germline CDR1 and CDR2: MNHEY and SVGAGI.